These 10 T cell receptor beta chains were all obtained from the same sample, sequenced in a study of T cells in localized non-small cell lung cancer. Here immunoSEQ multiplex PCR was the method, and the copy in TCRdb shows in-frame clones only, minus some. The sample has about 35,000 clones, around 90% seen once. This sample comprised peripheral blood mononuclear cells, obtained before any cancer treatment. The receptors derive from a female donor over 55 with stage II lung adenocarcinoma.

This chain joins TRBV6-5 and TRBJ1-1, with 7 positions matching TRBD1. J gave up 4 bases and V 7 bases, and 6 bases lay outside the gene matches. CDR3 size: 13 residues. Germline assignment: CDR1 MNHEY and CDR2 SVGAGI. This chain's CDR3 is CASNLQGTTEAFF. The CDR3 DNA follows: TGTGCCAGCAATCTACAGGGGACCACTGAAGCTTTCTTT.

The chain uses TRBV18 and TRBJ2-3, with a tentative D call TRBD2 (6 bases). Trimming removed 5 bases from V and 5 bases from J, with 17 bases in between. CDR1 and CDR2 (germline): KGHSH, LQKENI. The CDR3 covers 15 residues. CDR3 bases: TGTGCCAGCTCATTTACCCCGACTAGTATAGATACGCAGTATTTT. Its protein is CASSFTPTSIDTQYF.

The chain couples TRBV5-4 to TRBJ1-2, with D possibly being TRBD1 (6 bases). The germline V gene has CDR1 SGHNT and CDR2 YYREEE (reference sequence). V lost 3 bases and J 2 bases, leaving 11 bases between the germline ends. The CDR3 totals 14 residues. CDR3 sequence reads: CASSSRTANYGYTF. CDR3 DNA sequence: TGTGCCAGCAGCTCTAGGACAGCCAACTATGGCTACACCTTC. Complete variable domain (other parts from reference TRBV5-4 and TRBJ1-2): ETGVTQSPTHLIKTRGQQVTLRCSSQSGHNTVSWYQQALGQGPQFIFQYYREEENGRGNFPPRFSGLQFPNYSSELNVNALELDDSALYLCASSSRTANYGYTFGSGTRLTVV.

The V gene is TRBV5-7, the J gene TRBJ2-7; 9 nucleotides agree with TRBD1. TRBV5-7 is placed among ORFs of uncertain function. This CDR3 is 16 amino acids long. The ends lost 4 bases at V and 4 bases at J; junction bases unmatched: 12. This CDR3 reads CASSPHRGQGWYEQYF. Written as DNA, the CDR3 is TGTGCCAGCAGCCCCCACCGGGGACAGGGTTGGTACGAGCAGTACTTC.

The V call is TRBV28, the J call TRBJ2-4, with D perhaps matching TRBD1 (6 bases). CDR3 length: 12 amino acids. Trimming left V 8 bases short and J 8 bases short, with 13 bases between. The germline V gene encodes CDR1 MDHEN and CDR2 SYDVKM. CDR3 region: CASQGSGDIQYF. CDR3 nucleotides: TGTGCCAGCCAGGGGAGTGGGGACATTCAGTACTTC.

The V gene is TRBV18, the J gene TRBJ2-3, with a weak D call TRBD2 (5 bases). This CDR3 comprises 14 residues. CDR1 and CDR2 (germline): KGHSH, LQKENI. V lost 6 bases to trimming and J lost 7 bases, with 17 bases between them. The chain's CDR3 is CASSRTEGLNTQYF. CDR3 coding DNA: TGTGCCAGCTCGCGTACCGAGGGATTGAATACGCAGTATTTT.

This sequence joins TRBV7-9 and TRBJ2-7; perhaps TRBD1 as D (6 bases). CDR1 and CDR2 (germline): SEHNR, FQNEAQ (reference sequence). V was shortened by 5 bases and J by 2 bases, with 13 bases between the two germline ends. The CDR3 consists of 14 residues. The CDR3 reads CASSPPDRAYEQYF. In nucleotides, the CDR3 is TGTGCCAGCAGCCCCCCGGACAGAGCCTACGAGCAGTACTTC.

The rearrangement links TRBV4-3 to TRBJ2-1; D is ambiguous. This CDR3 is 13 amino acids long. From germline, CDR1 is LGHNA and CDR2 YSLEER. Trimming took 5 bases from V and 0 from J, leaving 5 bases between them. This chain's CDR3 is CASSSGSYNEQFF. The CDR3 coding sequence is TGCGCCAGCAGCTCCGGCTCCTACAATGAGCAGTTCTTC.

The chain uses TRBV10-3 and TRBJ2-5; D tentatively fits TRBD1 or TRBD2 (5 bases each). The CDR3 is made up of 14 amino acids. Germline CDR1 reads ENHRY; CDR2 reads SYGVKD. The V gene lost 6 bases and the J gene lost 5 bases, with 16 bases spanning the gap. CDR3 nucleotides: TGTGCCATCAGAGATGCGAGGTGGGGGGAGACCCAGTACTTC. As protein: CAIRDARWGETQYF.

A single count supports this clone. The rearrangement links TRBV5-8 to TRBJ2-3, with TRBD2 as a possible D gene (6 bases). The V gene's germline CDR1 is SGHTS and CDR2 YDEGEE. Trimming pared 9 bases from V and 4 bases from J, leaving 9 bases between. CDR3 length: 11 residues. The CDR3 DNA follows: TGTGCCACTTCGGGAGCAGATACGCAGTATTTT. As protein: CATSGADTQYF.